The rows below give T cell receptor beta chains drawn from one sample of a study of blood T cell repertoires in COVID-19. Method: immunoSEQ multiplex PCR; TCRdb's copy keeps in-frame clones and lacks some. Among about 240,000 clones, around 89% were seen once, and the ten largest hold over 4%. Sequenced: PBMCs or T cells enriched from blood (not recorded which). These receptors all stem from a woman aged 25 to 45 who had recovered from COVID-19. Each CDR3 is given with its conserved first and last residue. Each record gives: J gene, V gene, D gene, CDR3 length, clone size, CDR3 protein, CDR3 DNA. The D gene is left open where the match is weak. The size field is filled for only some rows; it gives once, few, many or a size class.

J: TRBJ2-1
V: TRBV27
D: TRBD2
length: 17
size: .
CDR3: CASRRRLAGISYNEQFF
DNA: TGTGCCAGCAGGCGCAGACTAGCGGGAATCTCCTACAATGAGCAGTTCTTC

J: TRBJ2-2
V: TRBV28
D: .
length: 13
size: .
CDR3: CASGTQNTGELFF
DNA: TGTGCCAGCGGGACACAGAACACCGGGGAGCTGTTTTTT

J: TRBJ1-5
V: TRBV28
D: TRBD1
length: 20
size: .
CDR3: CASSSLKRTGGTHSNQPQHF
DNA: TGTGCCAGCAGTTCTCTTAAAAGGACAGGGGGAACCCATAGCAATCAGCCCCAGCATTTT

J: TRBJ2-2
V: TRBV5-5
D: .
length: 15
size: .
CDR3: CASSLRTPNTGELFF
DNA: TGTGCCAGCAGCTTGCGAACTCCTAACACCGGGGAGCTGTTTTTT

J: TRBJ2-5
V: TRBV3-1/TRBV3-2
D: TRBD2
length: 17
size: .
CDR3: CASSPRRLAGYQETQYF
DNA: TGTGCCAGCAGCCCCCGAAGGCTAGCGGGTTACCAAGAGACCCAGTACTTC

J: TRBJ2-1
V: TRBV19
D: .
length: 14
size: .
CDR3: CASSSGGSYNEQFF
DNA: TGTGCCAGTAGTTCCGGAGGCTCCTACAATGAGCAGTTCTTC

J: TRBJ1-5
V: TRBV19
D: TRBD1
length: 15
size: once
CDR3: CASSDGQGRTQPQHF
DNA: TGTGCCAGTAGCGACGGACAGGGGCGTACTCAGCCCCAGCATTTT

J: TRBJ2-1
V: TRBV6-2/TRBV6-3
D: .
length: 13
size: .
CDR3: CASSYSRRDSWFF
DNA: TGTGCCAGCAGTTACTCGAGGCGGGATTCTTGGTTCTTC

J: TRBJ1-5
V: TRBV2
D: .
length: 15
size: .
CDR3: CASRLDSSFNQPQHF
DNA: TGTGCCAGCAGATTGGACAGCTCGTTTAATCAGCCCCAGCATTTT

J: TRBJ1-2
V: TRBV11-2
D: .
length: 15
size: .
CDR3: CASSLGPTGFNGYTF
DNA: TGTGCCAGCAGCTTAGGTCCAACAGGGTTTAATGGCTACACCTTC

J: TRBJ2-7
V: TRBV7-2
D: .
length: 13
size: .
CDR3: CASSREPGAEQYF
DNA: TGTGCCAGCAGCCGGGAACCGGGCGCCGAGCAGTACTTC

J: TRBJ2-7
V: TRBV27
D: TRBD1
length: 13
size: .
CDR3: CASSLETGFQQYF
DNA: TGTGCCAGCAGTTTAGAGACAGGGTTTCAGCAGTACTTC

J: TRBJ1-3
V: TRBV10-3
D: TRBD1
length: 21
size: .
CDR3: CAISAFLGTGPKSVSGNTIYF
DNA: TGTGCCATCAGTGCCTTCTTAGGGACAGGGCCCAAAAGCGTCTCTGGAAACACCATATATTTT

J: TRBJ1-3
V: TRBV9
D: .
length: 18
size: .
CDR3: CASSVDGRDFLSGNTIYF
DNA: TGTGCCAGCAGCGTAGACGGTCGGGATTTCCTCTCTGGAAACACCATATATTTT

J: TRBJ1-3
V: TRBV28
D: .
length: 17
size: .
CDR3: CASSLSGITGAGNTIYF
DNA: TGTGCCAGCAGTTTATCGGGTATCACGGGAGCTGGAAACACCATATATTTT

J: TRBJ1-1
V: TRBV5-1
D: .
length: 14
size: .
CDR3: CASSLERNSGEAFF
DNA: TGCGCCAGCAGCTTGGAACGTAATAGTGGTGAAGCTTTCTTT

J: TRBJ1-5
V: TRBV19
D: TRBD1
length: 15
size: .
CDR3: CASSIDDREGQPQHF
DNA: TGTGCCAGTAGTATAGACGACAGGGAAGGTCAGCCCCAGCATTTT

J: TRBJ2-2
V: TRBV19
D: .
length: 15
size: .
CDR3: CASSIRGSNTGELFF
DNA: TGTGCCAGTAGTATAAGGGGGAGCAACACCGGGGAGCTGTTTTTT

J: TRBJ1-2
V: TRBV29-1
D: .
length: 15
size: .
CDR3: CSVGPNLDSYYGYTF
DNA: TGCAGCGTAGGGCCCAACCTTGACAGCTACTATGGCTACACCTTC

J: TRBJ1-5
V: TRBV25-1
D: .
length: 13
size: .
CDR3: CASSALEGQPQHF
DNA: TGTGCCAGCAGTGCCTTGGAGGGGCAGCCCCAGCATTTT

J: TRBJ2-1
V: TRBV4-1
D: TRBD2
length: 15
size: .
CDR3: CASSPREDPYNEQFF
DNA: TGCGCCAGCAGCCCCCGGGAGGACCCCTACAATGAGCAGTTCTTC

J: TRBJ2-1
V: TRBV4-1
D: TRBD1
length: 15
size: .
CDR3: CASSQRQGAYNEQFF
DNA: TGCGCCAGCAGCCAAAGACAGGGGGCTTACAATGAGCAGTTCTTC

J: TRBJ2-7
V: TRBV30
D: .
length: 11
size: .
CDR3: CAWSVGGEQYF
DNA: TGTGCCTGGAGTGTAGGGGGAGAGCAGTACTTC

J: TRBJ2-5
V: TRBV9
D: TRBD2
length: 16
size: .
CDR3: CASSVGLAGPRETQYF
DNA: TGTGCCAGCAGCGTAGGGCTAGCGGGCCCTCGGGAGACCCAGTACTTC

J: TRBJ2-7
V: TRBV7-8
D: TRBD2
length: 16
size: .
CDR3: CASSSGGRAGTDEQYF
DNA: TGTGCCAGCAGCTCCGGCGGGAGGGCAGGGACGGACGAGCAGTACTTC

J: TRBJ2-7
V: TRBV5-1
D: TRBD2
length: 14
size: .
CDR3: CASSASGPSYEQYF
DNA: TGCGCCAGCAGCGCTAGCGGCCCCTCCTACGAGCAGTACTTC

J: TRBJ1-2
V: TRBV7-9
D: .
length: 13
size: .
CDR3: CASSRGEGYGYTF
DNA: TGTGCCAGCAGCCGAGGGGAGGGTTATGGCTACACCTTC

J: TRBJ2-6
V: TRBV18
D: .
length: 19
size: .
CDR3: CASSPRSSGTFSGANVLTF
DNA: TGTGCCAGCTCACCACGGTCCAGCGGGACATTCTCTGGGGCCAACGTCCTGACTTTC

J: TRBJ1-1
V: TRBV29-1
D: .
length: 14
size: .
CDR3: CSVEDRVLNTEAFF
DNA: TGCAGCGTTGAAGACAGGGTGCTGAACACTGAAGCTTTCTTT

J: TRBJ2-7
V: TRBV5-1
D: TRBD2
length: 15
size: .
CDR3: CASSRLAGGDYEQYF
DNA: TGCGCCAGCAGCAGACTAGCGGGGGGAGACTACGAGCAGTACTTC

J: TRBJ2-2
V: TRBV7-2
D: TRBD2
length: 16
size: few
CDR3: CASSLVSKREPGELFF
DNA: TGTGCCAGCAGCTTAGTCAGTAAGCGGGAACCCGGGGAGCTGTTTTTT

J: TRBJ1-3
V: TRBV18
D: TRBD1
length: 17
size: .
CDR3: CASSPGTALNSGNTIYF
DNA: TGTGCCAGCTCACCCGGGACAGCCTTAAACTCTGGAAACACCATATATTTT

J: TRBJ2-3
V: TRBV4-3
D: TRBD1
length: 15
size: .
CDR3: CASSQDGTGEDTQYF
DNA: TGCGCCAGCAGCCAAGATGGGACAGGGGAGGATACGCAGTATTTT

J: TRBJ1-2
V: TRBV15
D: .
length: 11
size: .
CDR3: CATTDGLNEAF
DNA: TGTGCCACCACCGACGGACTCAACGAGGCCTTC

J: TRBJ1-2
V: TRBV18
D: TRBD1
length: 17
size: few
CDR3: CASSAGTGSSFNYGYTF
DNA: TGTGCCAGCTCAGCCGGGACAGGGAGTTCGTTTAACTATGGCTACACCTTC

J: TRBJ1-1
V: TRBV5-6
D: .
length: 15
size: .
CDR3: CASNLWGVGNTEAFF
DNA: TGTGCCAGCAACCTCTGGGGGGTTGGGAACACTGAAGCTTTCTTT

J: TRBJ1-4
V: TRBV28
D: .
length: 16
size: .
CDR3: CASSLLLRNTNEKLFF
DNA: TGTGCCAGCAGTTTACTTCTGAGGAACACTAATGAAAAACTGTTTTTT

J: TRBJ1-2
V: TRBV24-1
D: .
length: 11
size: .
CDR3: CATSDSYGYTF
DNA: TGTGCCACCAGTGATTCATATGGCTACACCTTC

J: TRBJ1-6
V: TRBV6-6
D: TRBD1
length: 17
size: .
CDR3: CASSRGQESSYNSPLHF
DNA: TGTGCCAGCAGTCGAGGACAGGAGAGCTCCTATAATTCACCCCTCCACTTT

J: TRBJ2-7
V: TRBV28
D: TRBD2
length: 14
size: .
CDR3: CASREDWGGYEQYF
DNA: TGTGCCAGCAGAGAGGATTGGGGGGGTTACGAGCAGTACTTC

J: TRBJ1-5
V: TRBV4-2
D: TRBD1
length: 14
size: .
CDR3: CASSQDLRGGREHF
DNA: TGTGCCAGCAGCCAAGATCTGCGAGGGGGCCGGGAGCATTTT

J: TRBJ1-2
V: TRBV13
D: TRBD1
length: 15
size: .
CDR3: CASSSNRGVGDGYTF
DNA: TGTGCCAGCAGCTCTAACAGGGGTGTCGGGGATGGCTACACCTTC

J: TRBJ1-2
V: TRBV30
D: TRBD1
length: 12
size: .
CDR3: CASMDRGYGYTF
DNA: TGTGCCTCCATGGACAGGGGCTATGGCTACACCTTC

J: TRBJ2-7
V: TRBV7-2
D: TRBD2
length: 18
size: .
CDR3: CASSLGAGAGRSSYEQYF
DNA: TGTGCCAGCAGCTTAGGGGCCGGAGCGGGGAGAAGCTCCTACGAGCAGTACTTC